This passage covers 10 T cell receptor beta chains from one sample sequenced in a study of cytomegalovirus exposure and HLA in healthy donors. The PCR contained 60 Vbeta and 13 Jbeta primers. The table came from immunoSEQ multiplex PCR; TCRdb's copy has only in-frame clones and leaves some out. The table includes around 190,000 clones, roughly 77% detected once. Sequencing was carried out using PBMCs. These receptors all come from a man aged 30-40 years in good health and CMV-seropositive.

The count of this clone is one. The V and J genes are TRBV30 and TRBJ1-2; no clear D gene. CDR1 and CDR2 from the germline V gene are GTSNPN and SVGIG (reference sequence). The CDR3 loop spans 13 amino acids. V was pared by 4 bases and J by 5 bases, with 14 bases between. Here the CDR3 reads CAWNPGRVYGYTF. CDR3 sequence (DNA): TGTGCCTGGAACCCTGGGAGGGTTTATGGCTACACCTTC.

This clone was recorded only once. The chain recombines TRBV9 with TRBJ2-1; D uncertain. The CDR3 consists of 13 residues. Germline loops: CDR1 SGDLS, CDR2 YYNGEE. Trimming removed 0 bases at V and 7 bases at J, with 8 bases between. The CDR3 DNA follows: TGTGCCAGCAGCGTAGAACACCTGAATGAGCAGTTCTTC. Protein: CASSVEHLNEQFF. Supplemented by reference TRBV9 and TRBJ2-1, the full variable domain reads DSGVTQTPKHLITATGQRVTLRCSPRSGDLSVYWYQQSLDQGLQFLIQYYNGEERAKGNILERFSAQQFPDLHSELNLSSLELGDSALYFCASSVEHLNEQFFGPGTRLTVL.

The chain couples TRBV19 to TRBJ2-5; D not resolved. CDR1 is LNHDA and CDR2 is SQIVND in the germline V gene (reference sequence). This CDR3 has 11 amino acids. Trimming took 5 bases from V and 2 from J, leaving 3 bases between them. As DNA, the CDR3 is TGTGCCAGTAGTCTTCAAGAGACCCAGTACTTC. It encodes CASSLQETQYF.

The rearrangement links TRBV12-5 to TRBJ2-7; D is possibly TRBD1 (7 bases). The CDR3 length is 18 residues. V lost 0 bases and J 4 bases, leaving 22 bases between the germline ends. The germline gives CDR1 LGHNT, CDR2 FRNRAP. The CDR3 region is CASGLVLDRQGEEYEQYF. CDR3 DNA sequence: TGTGCTAGTGGTTTGGTACTAGATAGGCAGGGGGAGGAATACGAGCAGTACTTC.

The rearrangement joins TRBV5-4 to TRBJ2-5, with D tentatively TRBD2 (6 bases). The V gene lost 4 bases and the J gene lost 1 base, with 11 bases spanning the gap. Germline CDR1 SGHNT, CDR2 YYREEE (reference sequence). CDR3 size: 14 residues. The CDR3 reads CASSPGGVQETQYF. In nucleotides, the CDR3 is TGTGCCAGCAGCCCCGGGGGTGTCCAAGAGACCCAGTACTTC. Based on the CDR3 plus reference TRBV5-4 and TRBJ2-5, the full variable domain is ETGVTQSPTHLIKTRGQQVTLRCSSQSGHNTVSWYQQALGQGPQFIFQYYREEENGRGNFPPRFSGLQFPNYSSELNVNALELDDSALYLCASSPGGVQETQYFGPGTRLLVL.

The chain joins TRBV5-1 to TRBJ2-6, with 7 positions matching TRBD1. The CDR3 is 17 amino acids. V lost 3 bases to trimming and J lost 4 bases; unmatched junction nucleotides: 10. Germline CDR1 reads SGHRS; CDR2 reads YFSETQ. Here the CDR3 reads CASSSPGQSAGANVLTF. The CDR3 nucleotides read TGCGCCAGCAGCTCCCCGGGACAGTCCGCCGGGGCCAACGTCCTGACTTTC.

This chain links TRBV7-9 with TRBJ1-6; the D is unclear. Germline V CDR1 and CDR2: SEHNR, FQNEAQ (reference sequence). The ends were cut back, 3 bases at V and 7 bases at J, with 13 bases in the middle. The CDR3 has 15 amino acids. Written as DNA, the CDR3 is TGTGCCAGCAGCTTGCCCGGGAGTGGGAATTCACCCCTCCACTTT. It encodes CASSLPGSGNSPLHF.

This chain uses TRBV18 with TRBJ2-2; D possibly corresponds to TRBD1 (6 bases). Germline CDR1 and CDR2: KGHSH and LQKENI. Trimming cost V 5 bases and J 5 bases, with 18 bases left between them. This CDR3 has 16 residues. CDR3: CASSYSPVGGTGELFF. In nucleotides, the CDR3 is TGTGCCAGCTCATACTCCCCCGTAGGGGGAACCGGGGAGCTGTTTTTT.

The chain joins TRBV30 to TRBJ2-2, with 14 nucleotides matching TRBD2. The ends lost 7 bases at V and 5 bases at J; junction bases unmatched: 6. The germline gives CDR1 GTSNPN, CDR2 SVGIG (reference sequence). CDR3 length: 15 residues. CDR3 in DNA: TGTGCCTCGCAAAGACTAGCGGGGGGGACCGGGGAGCTGTTTTTT. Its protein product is CASQRLAGGTGELFF.

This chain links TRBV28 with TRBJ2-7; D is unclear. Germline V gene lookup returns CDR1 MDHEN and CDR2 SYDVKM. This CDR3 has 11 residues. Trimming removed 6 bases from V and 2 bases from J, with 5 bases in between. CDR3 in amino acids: CASSTTYEQYF. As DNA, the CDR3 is TGTGCCAGCAGCACTACCTACGAGCAGTACTTC.